These 9 T cell receptor beta chains came from one sample sequenced in a study of lymphopenia after photon versus proton radiotherapy. Assay: immunoSEQ multiplex PCR; the TCRdb copy retains only in-frame clones and omits some. Of 75,000 to 90,000 clones listed, around four fifths were seen once; the top ten hold 1.3% to 1.5%. The sample consisted of peripheral blood, taken from a patient treated with proton-based radiotherapy. Every receptor here comes from a man aged 55 to 69 with pancreatic cancer.

This sequence joins TRBV15 and TRBJ1-6, with D perhaps matching TRBD1 (5 bases). The CDR3 length is 13 residues. Per the germline V gene, CDR1 is LNHNV and CDR2 is YYDKDF (reference sequence). The ends were cut back, 6 bases at V and 10 bases at J, with 13 bases in the middle. The CDR3 nucleotides are TGTGCCACCAGTCGAGGAGGGGACTCACCCCTCCACTTT. This translates into CATSRGGDSPLHF.

V and J are TRBV7-2 and TRBJ2-3; 7 bases are a match to TRBD2. Germline CDR1 and CDR2: SGHTA and FQGNSA. The CDR3 runs 14 residues. J gave up 6 bases and V 6 bases, and 9 bases lay outside the gene matches. Here the CDR3 reads CASSLGGSVDTQYF. The CDR3 DNA reads as TGTGCCAGCAGTCTCGGCGGGAGCGTGGATACGCAGTATTTT. Full variable domain (rest looked up from reference TRBV7-2 and TRBJ2-3): GAGVSQSPSNKVTEKGKDVELRCDPISGHTALYWYRQSLGQGLEFLIYFQGNSAPDKSGLPSDRFSAERTGGSVSTLTIQRTQQEDSAVYLCASSLGGSVDTQYFGPGTRLTVL.

CDR3 DNA: TGTGCCAGCGCATCCGGGACACTAGTCCACTTT. This encodes CASASGTLVHF. This rearrangement joins TRBV7-2 to TRBJ1-6, with TRBD1 as a possible D gene (6 bases). The germline V and J ends were trimmed by 8 bases and 17 bases, with 16 bases remaining between them. Germline V lookup: CDR1 SGHTA, CDR2 FQGNSA. This CDR3 comprises 11 residues.

The chain recombines TRBV29-1 with TRBJ1-6; D ambiguous. Deletions cut 6 bases from V and 6 bases from J, with 12 bases between. Germline lookup yields CDR1 SQVTM and CDR2 ANQGSEA. The CDR3 contains 13 residues. CDR3 in amino acids: CSVGTSSNSPLHF. In DNA, the CDR3 is TGCAGCGTAGGTACTTCCAGTAATTCACCCCTCCACTTT.

This rearrangement joins TRBV4-2 to TRBJ2-7; 8 bases match TRBD1. The J segment lost 4 bases and the V segment lost 0 bases, leaving 5 bases of the junction unmatched. The CDR3 contains 15 residues. Germline V gene data show CDR1 as LGHNA and CDR2 as YNFKEQ. CDR3 sequence (DNA): TGTGCCAGCAGCCAAGAACGACAGGGGCCATACGAGCAGTACTTC. This encodes CASSQERQGPYEQYF.

The rearrangement joins TRBV5-8 to TRBJ1-2; the D gene is possibly TRBD1 (6 bases). This CDR3 is 14 amino acids long. CDR1 and CDR2 from the germline V gene are SGHTS and YDEGEE. Trimming removed 4 bases from V and 0 bases from J, with 10 bases in between. The CDR3, as DNA: TGTGCCAGCAGCCCCGGACAGACTAACTATGGCTACACCTTC. It specifies CASSPGQTNYGYTF.

V is TRBV7-8 and J is TRBJ2-1, with TRBD1 matching 8 bases. CDR1 and CDR2 from the germline V gene are SGHVS and FQNEAQ. The CDR3 length is 17 residues. Losses at the gene ends were 5 bases for V and 6 bases for J; bases not matched to a gene: 15. CDR3 in amino acids: CASSPRTGIPLGNEQFF. The CDR3 DNA follows: TGTGCCAGCAGCCCTCGGACAGGGATCCCCCTTGGCAATGAGCAGTTCTTC.

The rearrangement links TRBV2 to TRBJ1-4, with TRBD1 identical over 7 bases. There are 13 residues in the CDR3. Germline CDR1 is SNHLY and CDR2 is FYNNEI. Unmatched junction bases numbered 6, after V lost 9 bases and J lost 5 bases. CDR3 region: CASLGGRNEKLFF. CDR3 nucleotides: TGTGCCAGTTTAGGGGGCAGAAATGAAAAACTGTTTTTT.

The chain carries TRBV5-1 and TRBJ1-1; 10 bases map to TRBD1. With V trimmed by 4 bases and J by 4 bases, 7 bases remained unmatched. CDR3 length equals 15 residues. CDR1 SGHRS and CDR2 YFSETQ come from the germline V gene. The CDR3 nucleotides read TGCGCCAGCAGCCTAAGGACAGGGGGAGGCACTGAAGCTTTCTTT. Translation gives CASSLRTGGGTEAFF.